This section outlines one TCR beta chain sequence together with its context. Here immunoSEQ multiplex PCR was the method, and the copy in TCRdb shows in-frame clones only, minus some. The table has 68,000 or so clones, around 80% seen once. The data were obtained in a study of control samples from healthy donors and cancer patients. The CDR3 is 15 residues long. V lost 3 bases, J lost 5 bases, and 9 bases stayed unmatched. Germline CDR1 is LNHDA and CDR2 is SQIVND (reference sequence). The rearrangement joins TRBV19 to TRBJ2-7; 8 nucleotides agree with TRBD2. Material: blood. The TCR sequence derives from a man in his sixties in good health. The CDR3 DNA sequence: TGTGCCAGTAGTATTCAAGCGGGAGCTAGACACGAGCAGTACTTC. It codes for CASSIQAGARHEQYF.